This T cell receptor beta chain was obtained from a study of T cell responses to AZD1222 COVID-19 vaccine. Sequenced by immunoSEQ multiplex PCR; TCRdb stores in-frame clones only, minus some. This table has over 150,000 clones, 88% appearing once. Comments on this clone: Its specificity is not known. The same CDR3 arises from other DNA sequences in this sample as well.

General observations from the study: Spike-specific TCR breadth and depth grew following two AZD1222 doses.

CDR3 length: 14 amino acids. The V and J ends lost 3 bases and 1 base respectively, with 9 bases between them. The V gene's germline CDR1 is KGHSH and CDR2 LQKENI. The receptor was isolated from an adult who received the AZD1222 COVID-19 vaccine. The chain recombines TRBV18 with TRBJ1-1, with a tentative D call TRBD1 (6 bases). Specimen: peripheral blood, collected 28 days after the second AZD1222 dose. The CDR3 protein is CASSPTGGNTEAFF. The CDR3 nucleotides read TGTGCCAGCTCACCGACAGGTGGGAACACTGAAGCTTTCTTT.